Listed below are T cell receptor beta chains from one sample, sequenced in a study of read filtering for tumor transcriptome and immune sequencing. TCRdb reprocessed the reads via MiXCR and lists one record per CDR3 protein. The sample has tens of thousands of distinct CDR3 sequences, over 11% seen once; the top ten hold roughly 41%. Sequenced material: a population of CD138-negative cells sorted from bone marrow. The receptors were sampled from a donor at least 40 years old with multiple myeloma. Both conserved end residues are part of each CDR3. The D gene is left open where the match is weak. A clone size is listed for some rows: how often the clone was seen (once, few, many), or a class if it is expanded.

J	size	V	D	DNA	CDR3
TRBJ2-1	many	TRBV24-1	TRBD1	TGTGCCACCAGTGACACGGGACAGTACAATGAGCAGTTCTTC	CATSDTGQYNEQFF
TRBJ1-1	many	TRBV12-3/TRBV12-4	.	TGTGCCAGCAGTTGGGGGGCCCACATGAACACTGAAGCTTTCTTT	CASSWGAHMNTEAFF
TRBJ1-2	many	TRBV3-1	TRBD1	TGTGCCAGCAGCCAAGGCCCCCGACAGGGAGGCTATGGCTACACCTTC	CASSQGPRQGGYGYTF
TRBJ2-1	many	TRBV10-3	TRBD2	TGTGCCAGCATGTCCGGGACTAGCGGGAACAATGAGCAGTTCTTC	CASMSGTSGNNEQFF
TRBJ2-2	many	TRBV4-2	TRBD2	TGTGCCAGCAGCCGAATCGGAGCGGGAACCGGGGAGCTGTTTTTT	CASSRIGAGTGELFF
TRBJ2-7	many	TRBV7-2	TRBD1	TGTGCCAGCAGTCGACTGGGACAGGCCCAAGAGCAGTACTTC	CASSRLGQAQEQYF
TRBJ2-7	many	TRBV11-2	TRBD1	TGTGCCAGCACCCCGACAGGGGCGGGCGAGCAGTACTTC	CASTPTGAGEQYF
TRBJ2-2	many	TRBV7-8	TRBD1	TGTGCCAGCAGCCAGGACAGGGGGAACACCGGGGAGCTGTTTTTT	CASSQDRGNTGELFF
TRBJ2-1	many	TRBV19	TRBD2	TGTGCCAGTAGTATAGCGCCTAGCGGGCGCCAAAATGAGCAGTTCTTC	CASSIAPSGRQNEQFF
TRBJ1-1	many	TRBV6-5	.	TGTGCCAGCAGTTTTCGCAGCGGGACTGAAGCTTTCTTT	CASSFRSGTEAFF
TRBJ1-1	many	TRBV25-1	.	TGTGCCAGCAGTAAGAGGAAGAACACTGAAGCTTTCTTT	CASSKRKNTEAFF
TRBJ2-7	many	TRBV30	.	TGTGCCTGGAGTGTACAGCGGGCTGGCGAGCAGTACTTC	CAWSVQRAGEQYF
TRBJ1-5	many	TRBV30	.	TGTGCCTGGAGTATGGTAAATCAGCCCCAGCATTTT	CAWSMVNQPQHF
TRBJ2-2	many	TRBV2	.	TGTGCCAGCATGCTGGGGATCGGGGAGCTGTTTTTT	CASMLGIGELFF
TRBJ2-4	.	TRBV6-6	TRBD1	TGTGCCAGCAGTTACATGCGGGACAGGGAGGAAGGAGGGGGAAACATTCAGTACTTC	CASSYMRDREEGGGNIQYF
TRBJ2-7	many	TRBV7-9	.	TGTGCCAGCAGCTTAGGATCTAGGACCTACGAGCAGTACTTC	CASSLGSRTYEQYF
TRBJ2-1	many	TRBV28	TRBD1	TGTGCCAGCAGTTTAAGGGACAGAGTCAATGAGCAGTTCTTC	CASSLRDRVNEQFF
TRBJ2-7	many	TRBV29-1	.	TGCAGCGTTAAGTCCGTGGAGCAGTACTTC	CSVKSVEQYF
TRBJ2-1	many	TRBV14	TRBD2	TGTGCCAGCAGCCACAGACCGGCGGGAGCTTTTGGTGAGCAGTTCTTC	CASSHRPAGAFGEQFF
TRBJ2-1	many	TRBV12-3/TRBV12-4	TRBD2	TGTGCCAGCAACGACCCGCTAGCGGGCCACTCCTACAATGAGCAGTTCTTC	CASNDPLAGHSYNEQFF
TRBJ1-5	many	TRBV3-1	.	TGTGCCAGCAGCCAAGATTGGAATAGCAATCAGCCCCAGCATTTT	CASSQDWNSNQPQHF
TRBJ1-3	.	TRBV15	.	TGTGCCACCAGCATAGAGACCCGGAACACCATATATTTT	CATSIETRNTIYF
TRBJ1-1	many	TRBV14	TRBD1	TGTGCCAGCAGCCACCGGGACAGCACGGTGAATCACACTGAAGCTTTCTTT	CASSHRDSTVNHTEAFF
TRBJ2-7	few	TRBV6-6	.	TGTGCCAGCAGTTACTCGTGGGAGCCGGCCTACGAGCAGTACTTC	CASSYSWEPAYEQYF
TRBJ2-7	many	TRBV20-1	.	TGCAGTGCTAGTGAGGCAAGGAGCTCCTACGAGCAGTACTTC	CSASEARSSYEQYF
TRBJ2-1	many	TRBV7-3	TRBD2	TGTGCCAGCAGCTCCCCTAGCGGGAGACTCGATGAGCAGTTCTTC	CASSSPSGRLDEQFF
TRBJ1-2	many	TRBV7-9	TRBD1	TGTGCCAGCAGCTTAGAACCGGTAGGGGGCCGATATGGCTACACCTTC	CASSLEPVGGRYGYTF
TRBJ2-2	many	TRBV4-2	TRBD2	TGTGCCAGCAGCGGTTCTAGCGGGAGGGCCGCTAACACCGGGGAGCTGTTTTTT	CASSGSSGRAANTGELFF